Each of the 26 T cell receptor beta chains below was sequenced from the same sample in a study of human T cells and chemical hapten exposure. MiXCR was run by TCRdb on the RACE reads, yielding one entry per CDR3 protein. The table has fewer than 500,000 distinct CDR3 sequences, about 4.4% seen once; the top ten hold under 3%. Described time point: patch test 1, 2 weeks after DPC sensitization. Noted treatment: therapeutic diphenylcyclopropenone sensitization with weekly scalp DPC. The sequencing here drew on whole blood, taken in connection with sensitization to the hapten diphenylcyclopropenone (DPC). The receptors were sampled from a woman between 50 and 59 years old with alopecia areata. Some clones in this sample may be carry-over from other donors' samples.

This clonotype was counted many times. This sequence joins TRBV12-3 or TRBV12-4 and TRBJ1-1; tentatively, D is TRBD1 (6 bases). The CDR3 covers 13 residues. The V end was cut by 4 bases, the J end by 5 bases, with 11 bases between. This chain's CDR3 is CASSSNRATEAFF. The CDR3 nucleotides are TGTGCCAGCAGTTCGAACAGGGCGACTGAAGCTTTCTTT.

The chain joins TRBV12-3 or TRBV12-4 to TRBJ1-1, with 8 bases that match TRBD1. V lost 6 bases, J lost 7 bases, and 13 bases stayed unmatched. The CDR3 has 15 residues. CDR3 amino acids: CASSPMDRAMFEAFF. The CDR3 DNA follows: TGTGCCAGCAGCCCCATGGACAGGGCAATGTTTGAAGCTTTCTTT.

This clonotype was found many times. The rearrangement joins TRBV2 to TRBJ1-2; D gene uncertain. Germline V gene lookup returns CDR1 SNHLY and CDR2 FYNNEI. The germline V and J ends were trimmed by 4 bases and 6 bases, with 9 bases remaining between them. The CDR3 is 12 residues long. CDR3 amino acids: CASSGGRDGYTF. The CDR3 DNA reads as TGTGCCAGCAGTGGCGGGCGAGATGGCTACACCTTC.

This clonotype has a count of ten or more. The V call is TRBV7-2, the J call TRBJ2-2; 12 bases fit TRBD2. Germline trimming cut 1 base from V and 4 bases from J; bases unmatched to any gene: 4. Per the germline V gene, CDR1 is SGHTA and CDR2 is FQGNSA. The length of the CDR3 is 17 residues. The CDR3 DNA reads as TGTGCCAGCAGCTTAGGGGTACTAGCGGGGGGCACCGGGGAGCTGTTTTTT. This encodes CASSLGVLAGGTGELFF. The complete variable domain, with remaining parts taken from reference TRBV7-2 and TRBJ2-2, reads GAGVSQSPSNKVTEKGKDVELRCDPISGHTALYWYRQSLGQGLEFLIYFQGNSAPDKSGLPSDRFSAERTGGSVSTLTIQRTQQEDSAVYLCASSLGVLAGGTGELFFGEGSRLTVL.

This clonotype was recorded many times. The rearrangement uses TRBV28 and TRBJ2-7, with 9 positions matching TRBD2. This CDR3 has 14 residues. The germline V gene has CDR1 MDHEN and CDR2 SYDVKM. J was trimmed by 2 bases and V by 5 bases; bases with no gene match: 4. The CDR3 loop is CASSRAGGPYEQYF. The DNA of the CDR3 is TGTGCCAGCAGTCGCGCGGGAGGGCCCTACGAGCAGTACTTC.

This clonotype was counted many times. The rearrangement joins TRBV7-8 to TRBJ1-2; TRBD1 might be the D (5 bases). V dropped 7 bases and J dropped 4 bases, with 16 bases sitting between them. Germline CDR1 is SGHVS and CDR2 is FQNEAQ. The CDR3 runs 14 residues. The CDR3 nucleotides are TGTGCCAGCACCACTGCCGGGACGGCCTATGGCTACACCTTC. Translating it yields CASTTAGTAYGYTF.

In its sample, this clonotype was seen a few times. This chain connects TRBV4-2 to TRBJ1-1; possibly TRBD1 for D (5 bases). This CDR3 spans 19 amino acids. Germline values: CDR1 LGHNA, CDR2 YNFKEQ. The V gene lost 8 bases and the J gene lost 4 bases, with 32 bases spanning the gap. The CDR3 spells CASVPLSGRGSVISTEAFF. The CDR3 DNA reads TGTGCCAGCGTCCCGTTGTCCGGAAGGGGTTCAGTGATTAGCACTGAAGCTTTCTTT.

This sequence joins TRBV19 and TRBJ2-1; TRBD2 matches at 7 bases. From germline, CDR1 is LNHDA and CDR2 SQIVND (reference sequence). The CDR3 runs to 15 residues. Trimming at V came to 7 bases and at J to 4 bases, leaving 10 bases not matched to a gene. CDR3 in amino acids: CASNPSGTAYNEQFF. The DNA of the CDR3 is TGTGCCAGTAACCCAAGCGGGACCGCGTACAATGAGCAGTTCTTC.

In its sample, this clonotype was seen many times. The chain joins TRBV2 to TRBJ2-2; possible D gene TRBD2, 5 bases. Trimming removed 6 bases from V and 4 bases from J, with 15 bases in between. Germline V gene lookup returns CDR1 SNHLY and CDR2 FYNNEI. There are 15 residues in the CDR3. The CDR3 sequence is CASRVPGNPTGELFF. In DNA form, the CDR3 reads TGTGCCAGCAGGGTTCCCGGGAACCCCACCGGGGAGCTGTTTTTT. Variable domain in full (rest from reference TRBV2 and TRBJ2-2): EPEVTQTPSHQVTQMGQEVILRCVPISNHLYFYWYRQILGQKVEFLVSFYNNEISEKSEIFDDQFSVERPDGSNFTLKIRSTKLEDSAMYFCASRVPGNPTGELFFGEGSRLTVL.

The table lists this clonotype with a few counts. The rearrangement joins TRBV7-6 to TRBJ2-3; 10 bases match TRBD2. The CDR3 runs 16 residues. V trimming: 0 bases; J trimming: 0 bases; junction bases outside the gene matches: 0. CDR1 and CDR2 (germline): SGHVS, FNYEAQ. CDR3 in DNA: TGTGCCAGCAGCTTAGCGACTAGCGGGAGCACAGATACGCAGTATTTT. Its protein product is CASSLATSGSTDTQYF.

This clonotype was counted at least ten times. The gene calls are TRBV20-1 and TRBJ2-4, with TRBD2 matching over 7 bases. This CDR3 is built from 17 residues. CDR1 and CDR2 from the germline V gene are DFQATT and SNEGSKA (reference sequence). After removal of 3 bases from V and 0 bases from J, the junction contained 11 bases not matched to a gene. CDR3 protein: CSAREGEGPLAKNIQYF. Here the CDR3 DNA reads TGCAGTGCTAGGGAAGGGGAGGGGCCACTAGCCAAAAACATTCAGTACTTC.

This clonotype was picked up many times. The CDR3 spells CASSPGQGSNTEAFF. The CDR3 DNA reads TGCGCCAGCAGCCCTGGTCAGGGATCGAACACTGAAGCTTTCTTT. This chain links TRBV5-1 with TRBJ1-1; possibly TRBD1 for D (5 bases). In germline, CDR1 is SGHRS, CDR2 YFSETQ. The CDR3 extends over 15 amino acids. Deletions cut 4 bases from V and 1 base from J, with 14 bases between.

This clonotype was recorded a few times. This chain links TRBV9 with TRBJ2-7; tentative D call: TRBD2 (6 bases). Trimming took off 2 bases at V and 4 bases at J, with 13 bases between the two ends. There are 14 residues in the CDR3. Germline lookup yields CDR1 SGDLS and CDR2 YYNGEE. CDR3 amino acids: CASSVRDLPYEQYF. The CDR3 nucleotides are TGTGCCAGCAGCGTCCGGGACTTGCCGTACGAGCAGTACTTC. Full variable domain (outside the CDR3, taken from reference TRBV9 and TRBJ2-7): DSGVTQTPKHLITATGQRVTLRCSPRSGDLSVYWYQQSLDQGLQFLIQYYNGEERAKGNILERFSAQQFPDLHSELNLSSLELGDSALYFCASSVRDLPYEQYFGPGTRLTVT.

This clonotype has just a few counts. The V call is TRBV5-1, the J call TRBJ2-2, with D maybe TRBD1 (5 bases). The CDR3 loop spans 13 amino acids. Germline assignment: CDR1 SGHRS and CDR2 YFSETQ. Trimming cost V 6 bases and J 1 base, with 7 bases left between them. CDR3 sequence reads: CASNQGNTGELFF. The CDR3 DNA follows: TGCGCCAGCAACCAGGGGAACACCGGGGAGCTGTTTTTT. Using reference TRBV5-1 and TRBJ2-2 for the parts outside the CDR3, the full variable domain is KAGVTQTPRYLIKTRGQQVTLSCSPISGHRSVSWYQQTPGQGLQFLFEYFSETQRNKGNFPGRFSGRQFSNSRSEMNVSTLELGDSALYLCASNQGNTGELFFGEGSRLTVL.

The chain links TRBV5-5 to TRBJ1-1; D gene uncertain. The V and J ends lost 7 bases and 4 bases respectively, with 20 bases between them. The CDR3 is 15 amino acids. Germline-derived CDR1 and CDR2 are SGHKS and YYEKEE (reference sequence). Written as DNA, the CDR3 is TGTGCCAGCTCCCGAGGAGCGGAGGGTGGCACTGAAGCTTTCTTT. Translated, it gives CASSRGAEGGTEAFF.

The chain combines TRBV19 with TRBJ2-7, with D perhaps matching TRBD1 (5 bases). Trimming took off 5 bases at V and 5 bases at J, with 10 bases between the two ends. This CDR3 is built from 12 residues. The V gene's germline CDR1 is LNHDA and CDR2 SQIVND (reference sequence). This CDR3 reads CASSLTQDEQYF. For the CDR3, the DNA is TGTGCCAGTAGTCTTACACAGGACGAGCAGTACTTC.

This clonotype appeared a few times. CDR3 region: CASSSYRGRNTDTQYF. The CDR3 nucleotides read TGCGCCAGCAGCTCCTACAGGGGGCGAAACACAGATACGCAGTATTTT. The V call is TRBV5-1, the J call TRBJ2-3; 9 bases map to TRBD1. The CDR3 extends over 16 amino acids. Germline CDR1 SGHRS, CDR2 YFSETQ. V trimming: 3 bases; J trimming: 2 bases; junction bases outside the gene matches: 7.

This clonotype has more than one count but fewer than ten. The rearrangement links TRBV20-1 to TRBJ1-4, with a tentative D call TRBD1 (6 bases). Germline CDR1 reads DFQATT; CDR2 reads SNEGSKA (reference sequence). Trimming pared 3 bases from V and 3 bases from J, leaving 11 bases between. The CDR3 sequence is 14 residues long. CDR3 coding DNA: TGCAGTGCTAGTCGGCCAGGGGCTAATGAAAAACTGTTTTTT. It encodes CSASRPGANEKLFF.

This chain connects TRBV14 to TRBJ1-6; no clear D. The CDR3 has 13 residues. V lost 0 bases to trimming and J lost 10 bases, with 7 bases between them. Germline-derived CDR1 and CDR2 are SGHDN and FVKESK. CDR3 sequence (DNA): TGTGCCAGCAGCCAAGACAGAGCATCACCCCTCCACTTT. Protein sequence: CASSQDRASPLHF.

This clonotype was counted between two and nine times. V gene TRBV28 combines with J gene TRBJ2-3; 11 nucleotides line up with TRBD1. The junction had 13 bases not matched to a gene; V was cut back by 5 bases and J by 3 bases. Germline V gene lookup returns CDR1 MDHEN and CDR2 SYDVKM. The CDR3 extends over 18 amino acids. In DNA, the CDR3 is TGTGCCAGCAGTGCCACTGGACAGGGGGCTTTAGGGACAGATACGCAGTATTTT. Protein sequence: CASSATGQGALGTDTQYF. Complete variable domain (other parts from reference TRBV28 and TRBJ2-3): DVKVTQSSRYLVKRTGEKVFLECVQDMDHENMFWYRQDPGLGLRLIYFSYDVKMKEKGDIPEGYSVSREKKERFSLILESASTNQTSMYLCASSATGQGALGTDTQYFGPGTRLTVL.

This clonotype occurred many times. This rearrangement joins TRBV7-7 to TRBJ2-5, with D possibly being TRBD1 or TRBD2 (5 bases each). This CDR3 region has 15 residues. Germline assignment: CDR1 SSHAT and CDR2 FNYEAQ (reference sequence). V lost 5 bases to trimming and J lost 1 base, with 14 bases between them. The CDR3 reads CASSRTGAIQETQYF. CDR3 in DNA: TGTGCCAGCAGCCGAACCGGGGCGATCCAAGAGACCCAGTACTTC.

This sequence joins TRBV7-6 and TRBJ2-6, with a tentative D call TRBD2 (6 bases). The CDR3 contains 16 residues. Germline assignment: CDR1 SGHVS and CDR2 FNYEAQ. V was cut by 5 bases and J by 4 bases, with 15 bases left in between. This CDR3 is CASSTSGGAGANVLTF. In nucleotides, the CDR3 is TGTGCCAGCAGCACTTCTGGCGGGGCCGGGGCCAACGTCCTGACTTTC.

This clonotype occurred many times. This rearrangement joins TRBV27 to TRBJ1-6, with D hard to call. Between the trimmed V and J ends, which lost 4 bases and 7 bases, there was a span of 5 bases. Per the germline V gene, CDR1 is MNHEY and CDR2 is SMNVEV (reference sequence). CDR3 size: 12 residues. CDR3 region: CASSSTNSPLHF. The CDR3 DNA follows: TGTGCCAGCAGTTCCACCAATTCACCCCTCCACTTT.

This clonotype was picked up many times. This likely comes from a read error, as the CDR3 has no conserved phenylalanine or tryptophan at its end. It is unclear where the CDR3 begins or ends on the DNA, so no DNA is shown, and the CDR3 is as TCRdb lists it. The chain carries TRBV29-1 and TRBJ2-5; the D segment call TRBD2 is taken from the table without a DNA check. The germline CDR1 and CDR2 sequences are SQVTM and ANQGSEA. The CDR3 is 8 residues long, counting both termini. Here the CDR3 reads CSVEAGGL.

This clonotype was detected a few times. This rearrangement joins TRBV7-9 to TRBJ1-2; D call uncertain. Germline V gives CDR1 SEHNR, CDR2 FQNEAQ (reference sequence). Between the trimmed V and J ends, which lost 0 bases and 7 bases, there was a span of 12 bases. The length of the CDR3 is 14 residues. In DNA, the CDR3 is TGTGCCAGCAGCTTAGCGCTACCTCTAACTGGCTACACCTTC. It translates to CASSLALPLTGYTF.

This rearrangement joins TRBV28 to TRBJ2-1; 8 bases align to TRBD1. Unmatched junction bases numbered 6, after V lost 3 bases and J lost 2 bases. CDR1 and CDR2 (germline): MDHEN, SYDVKM. There are 16 residues in the CDR3. The CDR3 reads CASSFRTGSAYNEQFF. CDR3 coding DNA: TGTGCCAGCAGTTTTCGGACAGGGTCGGCCTACAATGAGCAGTTCTTC.